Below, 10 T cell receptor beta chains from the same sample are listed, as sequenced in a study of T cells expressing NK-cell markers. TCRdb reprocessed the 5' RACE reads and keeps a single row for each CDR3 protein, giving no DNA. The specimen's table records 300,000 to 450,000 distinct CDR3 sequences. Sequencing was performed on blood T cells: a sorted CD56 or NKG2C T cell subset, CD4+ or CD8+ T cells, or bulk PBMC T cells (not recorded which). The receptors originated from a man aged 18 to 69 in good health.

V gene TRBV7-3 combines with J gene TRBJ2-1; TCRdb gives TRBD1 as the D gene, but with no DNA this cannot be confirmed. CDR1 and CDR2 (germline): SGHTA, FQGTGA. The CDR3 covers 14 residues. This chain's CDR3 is CASSVTTGGNEQFF.

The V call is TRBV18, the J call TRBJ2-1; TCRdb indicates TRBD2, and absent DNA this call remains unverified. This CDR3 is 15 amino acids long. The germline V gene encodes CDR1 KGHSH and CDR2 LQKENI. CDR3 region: CASSPPSGAGNEQFF.

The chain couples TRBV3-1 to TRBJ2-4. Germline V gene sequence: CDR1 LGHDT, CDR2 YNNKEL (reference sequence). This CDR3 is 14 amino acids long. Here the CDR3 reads CASSLLGAENIQYF.

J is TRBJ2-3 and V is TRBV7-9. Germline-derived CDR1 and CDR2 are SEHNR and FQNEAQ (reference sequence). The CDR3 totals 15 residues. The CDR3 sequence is CASSLASTSGDTQYF.

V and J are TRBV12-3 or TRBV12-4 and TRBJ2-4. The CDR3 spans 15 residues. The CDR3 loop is CASSPTEPAKNIQYF.

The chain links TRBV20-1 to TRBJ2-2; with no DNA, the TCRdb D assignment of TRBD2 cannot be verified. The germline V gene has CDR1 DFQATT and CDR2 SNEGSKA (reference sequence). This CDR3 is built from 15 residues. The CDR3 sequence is CSARDRGRRAGELFF.

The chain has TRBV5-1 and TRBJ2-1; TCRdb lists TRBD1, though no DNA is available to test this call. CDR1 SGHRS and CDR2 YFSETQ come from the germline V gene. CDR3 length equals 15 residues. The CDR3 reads CASRSRGGDRNEQFF.

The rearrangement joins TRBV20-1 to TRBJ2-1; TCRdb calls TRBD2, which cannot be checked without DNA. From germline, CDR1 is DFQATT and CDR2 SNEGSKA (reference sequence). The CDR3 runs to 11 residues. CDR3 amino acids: CSARGSTMWFF.

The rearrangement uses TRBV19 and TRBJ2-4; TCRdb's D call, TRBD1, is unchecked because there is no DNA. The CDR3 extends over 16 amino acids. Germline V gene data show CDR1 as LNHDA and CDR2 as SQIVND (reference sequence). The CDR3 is CASTPGRGIAKNIQYF. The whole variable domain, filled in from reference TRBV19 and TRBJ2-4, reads DGGITQSPKYLFRKEGQNVTLSCEQNLNHDAMYWYRQDPGQGLRLIYYSQIVNDFQKGDIAEGYSVSREKKESFPLTVTSAQKNPTAFYLCASTPGRGIAKNIQYFGAGTRLSVL.

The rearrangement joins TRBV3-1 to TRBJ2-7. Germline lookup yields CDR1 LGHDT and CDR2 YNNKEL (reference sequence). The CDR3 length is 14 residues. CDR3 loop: CASSPRLTPYEQYF.